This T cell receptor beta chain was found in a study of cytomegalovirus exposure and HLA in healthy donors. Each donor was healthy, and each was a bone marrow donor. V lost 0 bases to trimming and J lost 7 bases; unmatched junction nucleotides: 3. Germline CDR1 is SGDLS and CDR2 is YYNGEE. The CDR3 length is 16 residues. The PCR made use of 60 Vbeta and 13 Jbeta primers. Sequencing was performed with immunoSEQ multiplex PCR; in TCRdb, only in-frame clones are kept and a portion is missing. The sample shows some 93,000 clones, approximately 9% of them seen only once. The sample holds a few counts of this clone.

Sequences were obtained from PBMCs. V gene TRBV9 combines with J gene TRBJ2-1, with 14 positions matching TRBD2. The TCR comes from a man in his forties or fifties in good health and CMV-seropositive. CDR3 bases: TGTGCCAGCAGCGTAGGACTAGCGGGAGGGATGAATGAGCAGTTCTTC. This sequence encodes CASSVGLAGGMNEQFF.